Below are 28 T cell receptor beta chains sequenced from a single sample in a study of early T cells in non-severe SARS-CoV-2 infection. TCRdb called the 5' RACE reads again in MiXCR, with one record for every CDR3 protein. This table has 80,000 or so distinct CDR3 sequences, about 14% appearing once. The source material was whole blood. The receptors come from an adult who was a healthcare worker with PCR-confirmed SARS-CoV-2 infection or an uninfected control (not recorded which).

This clonotype occurred a few times. J is TRBJ2-5 and V is TRBV6-5, with D unresolved. Germline loops: CDR1 MNHEY, CDR2 SVGAGI. Trimming removed 5 bases from V and 0 bases from J, with 10 bases in between. This CDR3 spans 14 amino acids. The DNA for the CDR3 is TGTGCCAGCAGTGACCCCAGGTACCAAGAGACCCAGTACTTC. Protein: CASSDPRYQETQYF.

In this sample, this clonotype turned up a few times. The V gene is TRBV6-6, the J gene TRBJ2-5; weak D call: TRBD1 (6 bases). Germline assignment: CDR1 MNHNY and CDR2 SVGAGI (reference sequence). V lost 7 bases to trimming and J lost 7 bases, with 13 bases between them. The CDR3 runs to 12 residues. The CDR3 sequence: CASIAQGGTQYF. The CDR3 nucleotides are TGTGCCAGCATTGCGCAAGGGGGGACCCAGTACTTC.

This clonotype has a handful of counts. V gene TRBV15 combines with J gene TRBJ2-5; 8 bases match TRBD1. The CDR3 totals 16 residues. Per germline, CDR1 LNHNV and CDR2 YYDKDF (reference sequence). Losses at the gene ends were 3 bases for V and 1 base for J; bases not matched to a gene: 7. In DNA, the CDR3 is TGTGCCACCAGCAGGTCCCAGGGGGCTTCCCAAGAGACCCAGTACTTC. Its protein is CATSRSQGASQETQYF.

The table lists this clonotype with a few counts. V usage is TRBV20-1 and J usage is TRBJ1-3; D uncertain. The CDR3 sequence is 11 residues long. V shed 2 bases and J shed 4 bases, with 3 bases lying between them. Germline V gene data show CDR1 as DFQATT and CDR2 as SNEGSKA (reference sequence). CDR3 DNA: TGCAGTGCTAGAAAGGGAAACACCATATATTTT. This sequence encodes CSARKGNTIYF.

This clonotype came up a few times. The chain recombines TRBV19 with TRBJ2-2; TRBD1 agrees at 8 bases. The CDR3 runs 18 residues. Germline trimming cut 4 bases from V and 3 bases from J; bases unmatched to any gene: 13. Germline V gives CDR1 LNHDA, CDR2 SQIVND (reference sequence). The CDR3 region has the DNA TGTGCCAGTAGTAATTACGGCAGGGGGCTCTCCCACACCGGGGAGCTGTTTTTT. Encoded protein: CASSNYGRGLSHTGELFF. The complete variable domain, with remaining parts taken from reference TRBV19 and TRBJ2-2, reads DGGITQSPKYLFRKEGQNVTLSCEQNLNHDAMYWYRQDPGQGLRLIYYSQIVNDFQKGDIAEGYSVSREKKESFPLTVTSAQKNPTAFYLCASSNYGRGLSHTGELFFGEGSRLTVL.

V is TRBV28 and J is TRBJ2-7; no clear D. CDR3 length: 13 residues. V lost 6 bases and J 6 bases, leaving 15 bases between the germline ends. From germline, CDR1 is MDHEN and CDR2 SYDVKM. The CDR3 region is CASSLARVGEQYF. The CDR3 DNA reads as TGTGCCAGCAGCCTCGCCCGGGTTGGCGAGCAGTACTTC. Filled out from reference TRBV28 and TRBJ2-7, the complete variable domain reads DVKVTQSSRYLVKRTGEKVFLECVQDMDHENMFWYRQDPGLGLRLIYFSYDVKMKEKGDIPEGYSVSREKKERFSLILESASTNQTSMYLCASSLARVGEQYFGPGTRLTVT.

The chain has TRBV6-2 or TRBV6-3 and TRBJ2-1, with TRBD1 identical over 8 bases. After removal of 2 bases from V and 6 bases from J, the junction contained 9 bases not matched to a gene. This CDR3 region has 16 residues. CDR1 and CDR2 from the germline V gene are MNHEY and SVGEGT. CDR3 bases: TGTGCCAGCAGTTACGCGCAGGGGGCACGGGTCAATGAGCAGTTCTTC. Protein product: CASSYAQGARVNEQFF.

This clonotype occurred many times. V gene TRBV7-2 combines with J gene TRBJ1-1, with D tentatively TRBD1 (5 bases). V was pared by 0 bases and J by 1 base, with 15 bases between. In germline, CDR1 is SGHTA, CDR2 FQGNSA. The CDR3 loop spans 17 amino acids. The CDR3 loop is CASSLAATRGANTEAFF. DNA of the CDR3: TGTGCCAGCAGCTTAGCCGCAACTCGAGGGGCGAACACTGAAGCTTTCTTT.

This clonotype was seen at least ten times. The chain has TRBV11-2 and TRBJ1-1; D unresolved. V was pared by 0 bases and J by 11 bases, with 13 bases between. The CDR3 contains 13 residues. In germline, CDR1 is SGHAT, CDR2 FQNNGV. CDR3 sequence (DNA): TGTGCCAGCAGCTTAGAGGGAGGTGTATCCGCTTTCTTT. Residues: CASSLEGGVSAFF.

This clonotype has ten or more counts. The chain is built from TRBV7-6 and TRBJ2-3; the D is unclear. CDR1 is SGHVS, CDR2 FNYEAQ, per germline. The CDR3 runs to 16 residues. Trimming left V 1 base short and J 4 bases short, with 15 bases between. CDR3 sequence reads: CASSLVGAHGADTQYF. CDR3 coding DNA: TGTGCCAGCAGCTTAGTGGGCGCGCATGGCGCAGATACGCAGTATTTT.

As DNA, the CDR3 is TGCAGTGCTAGAGATCCTAAGGGGGCGAGGTCCCAGCATTTT. Translation: CSARDPKGARSQHF. This chain joins TRBV20-1 and TRBJ1-5, with TRBD1 matching 7 bases. CDR1 DFQATT and CDR2 SNEGSKA come from the germline V gene (reference sequence). V was clipped by 0 bases and J by 11 bases; unmatched bases: 10. This CDR3 has 14 amino acids.

This sequence joins TRBV28 and TRBJ1-2, with D possibly matching TRBD1 (6 bases). The V and J ends lost 7 bases and 8 bases respectively, with 17 bases between them. CDR3 length: 13 residues. Looked up from germline, CDR1 is MDHEN and CDR2 is SYDVKM. The CDR3 DNA is TGTGCCAGCAACGCCGGGGGCGGAGAAGGCTACACCTTC. The encoded protein is CASNAGGGEGYTF.

This clonotype occurred many times. This chain links TRBV5-5 with TRBJ2-1, with D maybe TRBD2 (5 bases). With 6 bases removed from V and 0 bases from J, the gap between germline ends came to 13 bases. Germline V CDR1 and CDR2: SGHKS, YYEKEE (reference sequence). The CDR3 spans 15 residues. The CDR3 coding sequence is TGTGCCAGCATTCTAGCCGTAAGCTCCTACAATGAGCAGTTCTTC. It codes for CASILAVSSYNEQFF.

In this sample, this clonotype turned up a few times. The J gene is TRBJ2-1, the V gene TRBV11-2; 7 nucleotides align to TRBD1. The trim removed 4 bases at V and 13 bases at J, leaving 10 bases unmatched. There are 13 residues in the CDR3. Per germline, CDR1 SGHAT and CDR2 FQNNGV. CDR3 bases: TGTGCCAGCAGCTCCCACCGGGACAGCCAACAGTTCTTC. Its protein product is CASSSHRDSQQFF.

The sample holds a few counts of this clonotype. The J gene is TRBJ2-5, the V gene TRBV9; D is tentatively TRBD1 or TRBD2 (5 bases each). CDR3 size: 14 residues. The V gene lost 2 bases and the J gene lost 3 bases, with 11 bases spanning the gap. Germline values: CDR1 SGDLS, CDR2 YYNGEE. DNA of the CDR3: TGTGCCAGCAGCGTTTCCGGGACCGAAGAGACCCAGTACTTC. Encoded protein: CASSVSGTEETQYF.

The CDR3 DNA sequence: TGTGCCAGCAGTTTCGGGACAGGGATCGGTCAGCCCCAGCATTTT. Protein product: CASSFGTGIGQPQHF. V and J are TRBV6-1 and TRBJ1-5, with TRBD1 matching over 9 bases. The CDR3 loop spans 15 amino acids. The germline V gene encodes CDR1 MNHNS and CDR2 SASEGT. Unmatched junction bases numbered 8, after V lost 5 bases and J lost 6 bases.

This clonotype was picked up a small number of times. The chain combines TRBV11-2 with TRBJ2-7; tentative D call: TRBD2 (6 bases). Germline lookup yields CDR1 SGHAT and CDR2 FQNNGV. With 4 bases removed from V and 3 bases from J, the gap between germline ends came to 16 bases. The CDR3 is 15 amino acids. In nucleotides, the CDR3 is TGTGCCAGCAGCTCCGCGGGGTGGGACGTCTACGAGCAGTACTTC. Its protein is CASSSAGWDVYEQYF.

Comments on this clonotype: Its ends do not fully match the called genes, so a read error is possible. V usage is TRBV24-1 and J usage is TRBJ1-2; the D is unclear. Per the germline V gene, CDR1 is KGHDR and CDR2 is SFDVKD. The CDR3 length is 14 residues. The CDR3 region is CVTSEAGGAYGYTF. In DNA, the CDR3 is TGTGTCACCAGTGAAGCAGGAGGCGCCTATGGCTACACCTTC.

This clonotype was seen many times. The gene calls are TRBV7-2 and TRBJ2-1; D is perhaps TRBD2 (5 bases). The CDR3 is 15 amino acids. Trimming stripped 2 bases from V and 3 bases from J, with 11 bases between. Germline loops: CDR1 SGHTA, CDR2 FQGNSA. The CDR3, as DNA: TGTGCCAGCAGCTTATCTTCCGGGATCTACAATGAGCAGTTCTTC. This encodes CASSLSSGIYNEQFF.

This chain links TRBV6-1 with TRBJ2-7; the match to TRBD1 covers 9 bases. The V gene end was trimmed by 0 bases and the J gene end by 2 bases; junction bases not matched to a gene: 11. Germline V CDR1 and CDR2: MNHNS, SASEGT. The CDR3 sequence is 18 residues long. The CDR3 nucleotides are TGTGCCAGCAGTGAAGCCGGGGACAGGGTCTGGGGAACCTACGAGCAGTACTTC. It yields the protein CASSEAGDRVWGTYEQYF.

The chain joins TRBV19 to TRBJ2-1; 7 bases agree with TRBD2. CDR1 is LNHDA, CDR2 SQIVND, per germline (reference sequence). V lost 5 bases to trimming and J lost 7 bases; unmatched junction nucleotides: 14. The CDR3 is 16 amino acids. The CDR3 region is CASSPPYREEGNEQFF. The DNA for the CDR3 is TGTGCCAGTAGTCCCCCCTATCGGGAGGAGGGAAATGAGCAGTTCTTC.

There are a few counts of this clonotype. This rearrangement joins TRBV5-5 to TRBJ2-2; D unresolved. Germline V CDR1 and CDR2: SGHKS, YYEKEE (reference sequence). There are 15 residues in the CDR3. V was cut by 2 bases and J by 1 base, with 9 bases left in between. As DNA, the CDR3 is TGTGCCAGCAGCTTTGGCACGGTGAACACCGGGGAGCTGTTTTTT. Translated: CASSFGTVNTGELFF.

This chain links TRBV7-9 with TRBJ2-7; possible D gene TRBD2, 6 bases. This CDR3 has 16 amino acids. V lost 7 bases and J lost 0, with 19 bases in between. Germline V gives CDR1 SEHNR, CDR2 FQNEAQ (reference sequence). Here the CDR3 reads CASNPPGVPSSYEQYF. In nucleotides, the CDR3 is TGTGCCAGCAACCCCCCGGGGGTACCGAGCTCCTACGAGCAGTACTTC.

Many counts were recorded for this clonotype. V is TRBV28 and J is TRBJ2-1, with 8 bases lining up with TRBD1. V was clipped by 8 bases and J by 8 bases; unmatched bases: 23. This CDR3 is built from 18 residues. Germline-derived CDR1 and CDR2 are MDHEN and SYDVKM. In DNA, the CDR3 is TGTGCCAGCCATCCAGCCCCGGGACAGGTGCGTGGGGGCTATGAGCAGTTCTTC. Its translation: CASHPAPGQVRGGYEQFF.

The rearrangement links TRBV7-6 to TRBJ2-2; TRBD1 is a possible D gene (6 bases). The length of the CDR3 is 14 residues. CDR1 and CDR2 (germline): SGHVS, FNYEAQ. The V end was cut by 5 bases, the J end by 4 bases, with 11 bases between. CDR3 amino acids: CASSPRDTTGELFF. Written as DNA, the CDR3 is TGTGCCAGCAGCCCCCGGGACACCACCGGGGAGCTGTTTTTT.

At least ten counts were recorded for this clonotype. The V call is TRBV14, the J call TRBJ2-7, with D maybe TRBD1 (7 bases). The V end lost 4 bases, the J end lost 2 bases, and 12 bases lay between the germline ends. CDR3 length equals 14 residues. Germline V lookup: CDR1 SGHDN, CDR2 FVKESK. CDR3 sequence: CASSRQGLTYEQYF. The CDR3 coding sequence is TGTGCCAGCAGCCGACAGGGACTGACCTACGAGCAGTACTTC.

This chain uses TRBV5-1 with TRBJ2-3; D remains ambiguous. Germline V gene lookup returns CDR1 SGHRS and CDR2 YFSETQ. The CDR3 runs 15 residues. Trimming pared 2 bases from V and 0 bases from J, leaving 10 bases between. DNA of the CDR3: TGCGCCAGCAGCTTCTACGGACCTAGCACAGATACGCAGTATTTT. It specifies CASSFYGPSTDTQYF.

This clonotype came up many times. CDR3 residues: CASSPNLAGGPEQYF. In DNA, the CDR3 is TGTGCCAGCAGCCCCAATCTAGCGGGAGGGCCCGAGCAGTACTTC. This chain links TRBV7-9 with TRBJ2-7, with 12 bases identical to TRBD2. This CDR3 region has 15 residues. Germline V lookup: CDR1 SEHNR, CDR2 FQNEAQ (reference sequence). With 5 bases clipped from V and 6 bases from J, the junction kept 8 bases outside the gene matches.